The 13 T cell receptor beta chains presented below share a single source sample, sequenced in a study of Ad26.COV2.S vaccination and SARS-CoV-2 variants. Profiling relied on immunoSEQ multiplex PCR, and the TCRdb table lists in-frame clones only, not all of them. This table has fewer than 400,000 clones, 80% to 90% appearing once. Treatment meaning: around 19 received Ad26.COV2.S at low or high dose, single or two shots; a few received placebo; per-sample allocation not given. Samples came from day 63 after the first vaccine or placebo injection. Sequenced here: peripheral blood, sampled in a trial of Ad26.COV2.S vaccine versus placebo. These TCRs come from a person aged 18-65 years who received the Ad26.COV2.S COVID-19 vaccine or a placebo.

The rearrangement joins TRBV4-3 to TRBJ2-6; D call uncertain. V gave up 0 bases and J gave up 1 base, with 7 bases separating them. Germline CDR1 and CDR2: LGHNA and YSLEER. CDR3 length: 16 amino acids. The CDR3, as DNA: TGCGCCAGCAGCCAAGAAAGGATATCTGGGGCCAACGTCCTGACTTTC. Translation: CASSQERISGANVLTF.

V usage is TRBV11-3 and J usage is TRBJ1-5; D gene unclear. The CDR3 covers 15 residues. Germline CDR1 SGHNT, CDR2 YENEEA. V lost 6 bases to trimming and J lost 6 bases, with 18 bases between them. The CDR3 DNA sequence: TGTGCCAGCAGTTGTCCGAGACACCCCGGTCAGCCCCAGCATTTT. Its translation: CASSCPRHPGQPQHF.

This clone was recorded once. The chain combines TRBV19 with TRBJ2-2; TRBD2 is a possible D gene (6 bases). V shed 5 bases and J shed 5 bases, with 12 bases lying between them. The CDR3 loop spans 14 amino acids. Germline loops: CDR1 LNHDA, CDR2 SQIVND (reference sequence). This chain's CDR3 is CASSPDRGTGELFF. The CDR3 DNA sequence: TGTGCCAGTAGTCCTGACCGGGGGACCGGGGAGCTGTTTTTT.

The V gene is TRBV5-1, the J gene TRBJ2-1, with D possibly matching TRBD1 (5 bases). Looked up from germline, CDR1 is SGHRS and CDR2 is YFSETQ. V lost 2 bases to trimming and J lost 6 bases, with 12 bases between them. This CDR3 region has 14 residues. CDR3 loop: CASSFQGEINEQFF. The CDR3 DNA sequence: TGCGCCAGCAGCTTTCAGGGTGAGATCAATGAGCAGTTCTTC.

This chain uses TRBV5-6 with TRBJ1-2; D gene ambiguous. The CDR3 covers 11 residues. Germline CDR1 and CDR2: SGHDT and YYEEEE. With 4 bases removed from V and 5 bases from J, the gap between germline ends came to 6 bases. The CDR3: CASSREYGYTF. The CDR3 DNA is TGTGCCAGCAGCAGGGAGTATGGCTACACCTTC.

The chain joins TRBV7-8 to TRBJ1-4; D unresolved. The CDR3 is made up of 14 amino acids. The V and J ends lost 2 bases and 3 bases respectively, with 7 bases between them. The germline gives CDR1 SGHVS, CDR2 FQNEAQ. The CDR3 region is CASSLFLANEKLFF. In nucleotides, the CDR3 is TGTGCCAGCAGCTTATTTTTAGCTAATGAAAAACTGTTTTTT.

This chain connects TRBV3-1 (or the pseudogene TRBV3-2) to TRBJ2-2, with D uncertain. V was trimmed by 3 bases and J by 3 bases, leaving 8 bases between them. The CDR3 spans 14 residues. CDR1 is LGHDT and CDR2 is YNNKEL in the germline V gene (reference sequence). The CDR3 reads CASSQNSDTGELFF. The CDR3 region has the DNA TGTGCCAGCAGCCAGAACAGTGACACCGGGGAGCTGTTTTTT.

The J gene is TRBJ2-2, the V gene TRBV27, with unresolved D. The V end was cut by 2 bases, the J end by 6 bases, with 7 bases between. This CDR3 is built from 13 residues. Germline CDR1 reads MNHEY; CDR2 reads SMNVEV (reference sequence). The CDR3 region is CASSLGESGELFF. CDR3 nucleotide sequence: TGTGCCAGCAGTTTAGGAGAATCCGGGGAGCTGTTTTTT.

About this clone: An end of the junction differs from the germline gene, which may be a read error. The CDR3 DNA reads TGTGCCACCAGTTACGCGGCTAATGAAAAACTGTTTTTT. Translating it yields CATSYAANEKLFF. V is TRBV10-3 and J is TRBJ1-4; D remains ambiguous. The CDR3 is 13 amino acids. Looked up from germline, CDR1 is ENHRY and CDR2 is SYGVKD.

This clone has just one count. The chain employs TRBV10-1 and TRBJ2-3; the match to TRBD2 covers 16 bases. The CDR3 has 17 amino acids. Unmatched junction bases numbered 3, after V lost 3 bases and J lost 3 bases. CDR1 is WNHNN, CDR2 SYGVQD, per germline (reference sequence). CDR3 in DNA: TGCGCCAGCAGTGATCCGGGACTAGCGGGGGGGACAGATACGCAGTATTTT. The encoded protein is CASSDPGLAGGTDTQYF.

V gene TRBV6-5 combines with J gene TRBJ2-2; TRBD1 aligns across 9 bases. The CDR3 runs 14 residues. Germline V gene data show CDR1 as MNHEY and CDR2 as SVGAGI. The trim removed 7 bases at V and 7 bases at J, leaving 7 bases unmatched. The CDR3 DNA follows: TGTGCCAGCACCCAGGACAGGGGATTCGGGGAGCTGTTTTTT. Its protein product is CASTQDRGFGELFF.

The rearrangement uses TRBV27 and TRBJ2-5, with D perhaps TRBD1 (5 bases). CDR3 length: 13 amino acids. Germline CDR1 is MNHEY and CDR2 is SMNVEV (reference sequence). V was pared by 5 bases and J by 5 bases, with 12 bases between. CDR3 nucleotides: TGTGCCAGCAGTCTAGGGGTGATGGAGACCCAGTACTTC. It is translated as CASSLGVMETQYF.

This clone was seen a handful of times. This chain links TRBV12-3 or TRBV12-4 with TRBJ1-2; D not certain. Trimming pared 4 bases from V and 7 bases from J, leaving 7 bases between. The CDR3 has 11 amino acids. In DNA, the CDR3 is TGTGCCAGCAGTTCAGACCGTGGCTACACCTTC. It translates to CASSSDRGYTF.